This TCR beta chain was sequenced during a study of graft-versus-host responses after intestinal transplantation. Study results and caveats: Graft-versus-host to host-versus-graft clonal ratios in allografts were high in patients with graft-donor T cell macrochimerism. Recipient-marrow GvH clones were detected, some having first appeared in ileum or blood.

On this clone: The antigen is not known.

The germline V gene has CDR1 MNHEY and CDR2 SMNVEV (reference sequence). The J segment lost 5 bases and the V segment lost 6 bases, leaving 10 bases of the junction unmatched. The CDR3 runs to 15 residues. The data were produced by immunoSEQ multiplex PCR, yet TCRdb's version contains in-frame clones alone and is incomplete. Of around 30,000 clones detected, nearly 90% appear once; the ten largest clones hold around a tenth. The sequences come from PBMCs, collected 450 to 480 days after intestinal transplantation. The receptor was derived from a human patient who received an intestinal transplant, so some T cells may come from the graft donor. This chain uses TRBV27 with TRBJ2-3; the match to TRBD1 covers 8 bases. The CDR3 loop reads CASSPPGQVEDTQYF. Here the CDR3 DNA reads TGTGCCAGCAGCCCTCCGGGACAGGTTGAAGATACGCAGTATTTT.